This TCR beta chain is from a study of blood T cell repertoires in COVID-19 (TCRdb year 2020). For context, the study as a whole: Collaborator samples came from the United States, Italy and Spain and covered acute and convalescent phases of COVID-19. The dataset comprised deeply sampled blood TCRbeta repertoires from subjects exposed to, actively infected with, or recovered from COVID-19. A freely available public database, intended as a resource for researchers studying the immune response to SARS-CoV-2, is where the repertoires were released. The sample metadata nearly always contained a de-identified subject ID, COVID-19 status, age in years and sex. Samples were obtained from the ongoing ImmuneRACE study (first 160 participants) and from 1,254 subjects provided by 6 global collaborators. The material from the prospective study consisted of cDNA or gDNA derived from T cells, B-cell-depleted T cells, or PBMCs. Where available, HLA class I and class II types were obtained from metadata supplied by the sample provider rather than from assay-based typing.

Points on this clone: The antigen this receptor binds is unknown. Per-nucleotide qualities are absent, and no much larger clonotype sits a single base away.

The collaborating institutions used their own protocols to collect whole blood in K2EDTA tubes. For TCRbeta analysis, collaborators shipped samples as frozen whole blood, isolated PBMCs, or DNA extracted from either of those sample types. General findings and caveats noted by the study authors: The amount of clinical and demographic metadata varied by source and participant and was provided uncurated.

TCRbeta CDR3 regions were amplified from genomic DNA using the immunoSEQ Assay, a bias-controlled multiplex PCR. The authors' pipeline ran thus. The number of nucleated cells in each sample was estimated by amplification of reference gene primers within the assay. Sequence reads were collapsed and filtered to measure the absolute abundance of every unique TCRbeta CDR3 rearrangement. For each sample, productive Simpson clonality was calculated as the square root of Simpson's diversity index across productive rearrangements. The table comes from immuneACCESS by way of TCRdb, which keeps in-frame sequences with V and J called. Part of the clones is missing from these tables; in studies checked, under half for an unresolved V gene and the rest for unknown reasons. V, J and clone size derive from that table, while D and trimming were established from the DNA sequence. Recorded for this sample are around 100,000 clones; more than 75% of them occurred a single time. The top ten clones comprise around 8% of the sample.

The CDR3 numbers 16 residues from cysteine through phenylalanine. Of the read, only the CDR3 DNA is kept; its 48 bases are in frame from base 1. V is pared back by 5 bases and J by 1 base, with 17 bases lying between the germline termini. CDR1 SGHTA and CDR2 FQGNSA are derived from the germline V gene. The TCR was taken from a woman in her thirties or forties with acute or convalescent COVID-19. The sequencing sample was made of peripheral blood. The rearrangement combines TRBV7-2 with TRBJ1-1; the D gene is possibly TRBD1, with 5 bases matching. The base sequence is TGTGCCAGCAGCATATCAAGGACGGGGGGGAACACTGAAGCTTTCTTT. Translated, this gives CASSISRTGGNTEAFF. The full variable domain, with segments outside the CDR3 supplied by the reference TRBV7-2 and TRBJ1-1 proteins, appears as GAGVSQSPSNKVTEKGKDVELRCDPISGHTALYWYRQSLGQGLEFLIYFQGNSAPDKSGLPSDRFSAERTGGSVSTLTIQRTQQEDSAVYLCASSISRTGGNTEAFFGQGTRLTVV.